This entry concerns a single T cell receptor (beta chain). The data are from a study of cytomegalovirus exposure and HLA in healthy donors. In the study overall: In a later analysis, it was reported that the 90 to 150 validation repertoires had been produced on the same platform as the roughly 650 repertoires belonging to the first cohort.

Per the germline V gene, CDR1 is KGHSH and CDR2 is LQKENI. With V trimmed by 2 bases and J by 3 bases, 5 bases remained unmatched. The CDR3 has 15 amino acids. Clones were sequenced by immunoSEQ multiplex PCR, and TCRdb holds only the in-frame ones, with some missing. This sample carries 200,000 to 300,000 clones, 90% of them seen once, and the ten largest clones take 3% to 3.5%. This TCR was sampled from a woman aged 25 to 45 in good health and CMV-seronegative. Sequencing input: PBMCs. The chain employs TRBV18 and TRBJ2-7; the match to TRBD1 covers 9 bases. CDR3 sequence reads: CASSPSPTGGYEQYF. The CDR3 DNA follows: TGTGCCAGCTCACCAAGCCCGACAGGGGGCTACGAGCAGTACTTC.